This TCR beta chain was found in a study of cytotoxic CD8 clonotypes in ibrutinib-treated CLL. Study summary: Patients: over 9 relapsed/refractory, fewer than 16 treatment-naive, around 17 IGHV unmutated.

A word on this clone: Its specificity is not known.

With 2 bases clipped from V and 1 base from J, the junction kept 7 bases outside the gene matches. Germline CDR1 is SGDLS and CDR2 is YYNGEE. The CDR3 totals 16 residues. Whole-study findings and limits: The clonality rise at ibrutinib response reflected private clonotype expansion. Baseline levels of clonality went above those of age-matched healthy donors and moved with circulating CD8+ T-cell counts.

Profiling relied on immunoSEQ multiplex PCR, and the TCRdb table lists in-frame clones only, not all of them. Among about 150,000 clones listed, about three quarters were seen once. The chain has TRBV9 and TRBJ2-5, with 8 bases lining up with TRBD2. The receptor was derived from a human donor with chronic lymphocytic leukemia. Material: PBMCs, obtained after 24 months of ibrutinib treatment. The CDR3 protein is CASSVGSGGPQETQYF. DNA of the CDR3: TGTGCCAGCAGCGTTGGGAGCGGGGGTCCCCAAGAGACCCAGTACTTC. The variable domain in full, completed from reference TRBV9 and TRBJ2-5, reads DSGVTQTPKHLITATGQRVTLRCSPRSGDLSVYWYQQSLDQGLQFLIQYYNGEERAKGNILERFSAQQFPDLHSELNLSSLELGDSALYFCASSVGSGGPQETQYFGPGTRLLVL.